Below are 22 T cell receptor beta chains sequenced from a single sample in a study of breast tumors, draining lymph nodes, adjacent tissues. TCRdb itself ran the multiplex PCR reads through MiXCR, one entry per CDR3 protein. Altogether around 230,000 distinct CDR3 sequences are present, 32% being singletons, with the ten largest covering roughly 1.3%. The lymph nodes were axillary draining lymph nodes from breast cancer patients. The sample taken for sequencing was axillary lymph node tissue. These receptors came from a female donor with breast cancer. Some clones in this sample may be carry-over from other donors' samples.

This rearrangement joins TRBV5-1 to TRBJ1-1; no firm D call. This CDR3 has 15 residues. Germline V CDR1 and CDR2: SGHRS, YFSETQ. Trimming cost V 0 bases and J 4 bases, with 13 bases left between them. In DNA form, the CDR3 reads TGCGCCAGCAGCTTGGAGGCCCCGCGGGGCACTGAAGCTTTCTTT. Its translation: CASSLEAPRGTEAFF. Full variable domain (remainder filled in from reference TRBV5-1 and TRBJ1-1): KAGVTQTPRYLIKTRGQQVTLSCSPISGHRSVSWYQQTPGQGLQFLFEYFSETQRNKGNFPGRFSGRQFSNSRSEMNVSTLELGDSALYLCASSLEAPRGTEAFFGQGTRLTVV.

There are many counts of this clonotype. A much larger clone differs by one base, so this may be a read error. The gene calls are TRBV20-1 and TRBJ2-1; TRBD2 is a possible D gene (6 bases). This CDR3 is built from 14 residues. CDR1 DFQATT and CDR2 SNEGSKA come from the germline V gene (reference sequence). Trimming removed 1 base at V and 9 bases at J, with 16 bases between. CDR3 DNA: TGCAGTGCTAGAGTTCGGGGGATAAACACTGAGCAGTTCTTC. Translation: CSARVRGINTEQFF.

This clonotype came up many times. The rearrangement links TRBV20-1 to TRBJ2-7; a weak D match, TRBD2 (5 bases). Looked up from germline, CDR1 is DFQATT and CDR2 is SNEGSKA (reference sequence). V was clipped by 5 bases and J by 3 bases, with 14 bases between them. CDR3 size: 13 residues. CDR3 coding DNA: TGCAGTGCTCGGGCCCCGGGGAGCTACGAGCAGTACTTC. Protein product: CSARAPGSYEQYF.

This clonotype was recorded at least ten times. The chain employs TRBV20-1 and TRBJ2-1, with unresolved D. Between the trimmed V and J ends, which lost 5 bases and 8 bases, there was a span of 16 bases. The CDR3 spans 13 residues. Germline CDR1 DFQATT, CDR2 SNEGSKA (reference sequence). Written as DNA, the CDR3 is TGCAGTGCTCGACCCGCAGGCCTCTATGAGCAGTTCTTC. This sequence encodes CSARPAGLYEQFF.

This clonotype was seen many times. This sequence joins TRBV15 and TRBJ1-5; D may be TRBD1 (6 bases). V was trimmed by 3 bases and J by 5 bases, leaving 8 bases between them. The V gene's germline CDR1 is LNHNV and CDR2 YYDKDF (reference sequence). The CDR3 spans 13 residues. The CDR3 region has the DNA TGTGCCACCAGCAGGGGACATCATCAGCCCCAGCATTTT. This gives the protein CATSRGHHQPQHF.

The chain links TRBV10-3 to TRBJ2-7; 10 bases agree with TRBD2. J lost 2 bases, V lost 8 bases, and 6 bases had no gene match. CDR3 size: 14 residues. Looked up from germline, CDR1 is ENHRY and CDR2 is SYGVKD. For the CDR3, the DNA is TGTGCCATCGGGGGACTAGCGATGACCTACGAGCAGTACTTC. Translation gives CAIGGLAMTYEQYF.

This clonotype occurred a few times. A much larger clone differs from this one at a single base, so this may be a read error. The V call is TRBV5-6, the J call TRBJ2-5; no clear D. This CDR3 spans 13 amino acids. Trimming took off 3 bases at V and 5 bases at J, with 11 bases between the two ends. Germline loops: CDR1 SGHDT, CDR2 YYEEEE. CDR3 nucleotides: TGTGCCAGCAGCTGGCAGTTCTGGGAGACCCAGTACTTC. Translation gives CASSWQFWETQYF. The full variable domain, in which reference TRBV5-6 and TRBJ2-5 provide the parts outside the CDR3, is DAGVTQSPTHLIKTRGQQVTLRCSPKSGHDTVSWYQQALGQGPQFIFQYYEEEERQRGNFPDRFSGHQFPNYSSELNVNALLLGDSALYLCASSWQFWETQYFGPGTRLLVL.

In its sample, this clonotype was seen many times. This chain connects TRBV6-1 to TRBJ2-6; D possibly corresponds to TRBD1 (6 bases). The CDR3 totals 16 residues. Trimming pared 10 bases from V and 2 bases from J, leaving 18 bases between. Looked up from germline, CDR1 is MNHNS and CDR2 is SASEGT. The CDR3 is CATIQGVGTGANVLTF. The CDR3 DNA sequence: TGTGCCACCATACAGGGTGTCGGCACTGGGGCCAACGTCCTGACTTTC.

CDR3 DNA sequence: TGTGCCAGCAGGGGCAGGGGAACAGGGTACCAAGAGACCCAGTACTTC. This encodes CASRGRGTGYQETQYF. The chain has TRBV28 and TRBJ2-5; TRBD1 might be the D (6 bases). In germline, CDR1 is MDHEN, CDR2 SYDVKM. The CDR3 extends over 16 amino acids. V dropped 6 bases and J dropped 0 bases, with 17 bases sitting between them.

Ten or more counts support this clonotype. V gene TRBV5-1 combines with J gene TRBJ2-2; a weak D match, TRBD1 (6 bases). The length of the CDR3 is 15 residues. The V gene's germline CDR1 is SGHRS and CDR2 YFSETQ. The V and J ends lost 0 bases and 6 bases respectively, with 12 bases between them. As DNA, the CDR3 is TGCGCCAGCAGCTTGGGGCTGGGGGCTGCCGGGGAGCTGTTTTTT. Protein: CASSLGLGAAGELFF.

This clonotype was counted only a few times. The gene calls are TRBV20-1 and TRBJ1-1, with TRBD1 as a possible D gene (6 bases). CDR3 size: 13 residues. Germline assignment: CDR1 DFQATT and CDR2 SNEGSKA (reference sequence). Between the trimmed V and J ends, which lost 5 bases and 3 bases, there was a span of 13 bases. Written as DNA, the CDR3 is TGCAGTGCTCATACAGGGATTGACACTGAAGCTTTCTTT. This gives the protein CSAHTGIDTEAFF.

This clonotype appeared many times. The CDR3 is CASSSKGQGNYEQYF. Here the CDR3 DNA reads TGCGCCAGCAGCTCCAAGGGACAGGGAAATTACGAGCAGTACTTC. J is TRBJ2-7 and V is TRBV5-1, with TRBD1 identical over 9 bases. The trim removed 3 bases at V and 4 bases at J, leaving 8 bases unmatched. CDR1 is SGHRS and CDR2 is YFSETQ in the germline V gene. The CDR3 sequence is 15 residues long.

This clonotype was counted between two and nine times. A clone one base away is much larger, so this may be a read error. This chain uses TRBV20-1 with TRBJ2-1; D uncertain. Germline assignment: CDR1 DFQATT and CDR2 SNEGSKA (reference sequence). The length of the CDR3 is 14 residues. CDR3 in DNA: TGCAGTGCTAGACAAAGTCTAGGCTACACTGAGCAGTTCTTC. This gives the protein CSARQSLGYTEQFF.

The table lists this clonotype with many counts. V is TRBV28 and J is TRBJ1-2; tentatively, D is TRBD1 (6 bases). This CDR3 is 12 amino acids long. Germline lookup yields CDR1 MDHEN and CDR2 SYDVKM. CDR3 DNA: TGTGCGTGTGGGGGCTGGGTCTATGGCTACACCTTC. Amino acids: CACGGWVYGYTF.

Only a few counts were recorded for this clonotype. A read error may explain this, as a much larger clone is one base away. The chain uses TRBV6-5 and TRBJ1-6; D gene uncertain. V was clipped by 5 bases and J by 7 bases, with 12 bases between them. Germline V gene lookup returns CDR1 MNHEY and CDR2 SVGAGI. This CDR3 has 14 residues. CDR3 sequence reads: CASSPGPRNSPLHF. The CDR3, as DNA: TGTGCCAGCAGTCCCGGACCCCGAAATTCACCCCTCCACTTT.

This chain connects TRBV7-3 to TRBJ2-3, with 8 bases that match TRBD2. This CDR3 contains 16 residues. Trimming took 0 bases from V and 11 from J; bases not matched to a gene: 13. Germline CDR1 reads SGHTA; CDR2 reads FQGTGA. The CDR3 protein is CASSLTAGGSYNEQYF. The CDR3 DNA sequence: TGTGCCAGCAGCTTAACGGCGGGGGGCTCCTACAATGAGCAGTATTTT.

A few counts support this clonotype. A much larger clone is a single base away; this may be a read error. The V and J genes are TRBV4-1 and TRBJ2-2; weak D call: TRBD2 (5 bases). Looked up from germline, CDR1 is MGHRA and CDR2 is YSYEKL. The CDR3 loop spans 17 amino acids. The CDR3 loop reads CASSQDPGSPFDGELSF. CDR3 bases: TGCGCCAGCAGCCAAGATCCGGGATCCCCATTCGACGGGGAGCTGTCTTTT.

This clonotype was counted ten times or more. J is TRBJ2-5 and V is TRBV11-2; D is perhaps TRBD2 (6 bases). Per the germline V gene, CDR1 is SGHAT and CDR2 is FQNNGV. This CDR3 contains 15 residues. The V end was cut by 1 base, the J end by 1 base, with 10 bases between. CDR3 loop: CASSLAGEVQETQYF. The CDR3 DNA follows: TGTGCCAGCAGCTTAGCGGGAGAAGTCCAAGAGACCCAGTACTTC.

This clonotype was seen at least ten times. The chain carries TRBV20-1 and TRBJ1-2; D is unclear. This CDR3 comprises 12 residues. With 6 bases removed from V and 8 bases from J, the gap between germline ends came to 16 bases. Looked up from germline, CDR1 is DFQATT and CDR2 is SNEGSKA (reference sequence). The CDR3 region is CSAATEMGGYTF. Written as DNA, the CDR3 is TGCAGTGCCGCAACGGAAATGGGGGGCTACACCTTC.

This clonotype was seen many times. The chain carries TRBV5-1 and TRBJ2-6, with a possible D match to TRBD1 (6 bases). The CDR3 has 16 residues. From germline, CDR1 is SGHRS and CDR2 YFSETQ. V gave up 2 bases and J gave up 2 bases, with 11 bases separating them. The CDR3 DNA follows: TGCGCCAGCAGCTTACCCACAGGGCCTGGGGCCAACGTCCTGACTTTC. It encodes CASSLPTGPGANVLTF.

This clonotype appeared many times. Relative to the germline gene, one junction end is altered; a read error may explain this. The chain couples TRBV7-7 to TRBJ2-2; perhaps TRBD1 as D (6 bases). Germline V lookup: CDR1 SSHAT, CDR2 FNYEAQ (reference sequence). CDR3 size: 14 residues. Written as DNA, the CDR3 is TGTGCTAGCAGTTCCCAGGGGCGCGGCGGGGAGCTGTTTTTT. It specifies CASSSQGRGGELFF.

The V gene is TRBV10-3, the J gene TRBJ2-5, with D perhaps matching TRBD1 or TRBD2 (5 bases each). The CDR3 consists of 13 residues. Germline assignment: CDR1 ENHRY and CDR2 SYGVKD. The CDR3 region has the DNA TGTGCTAGAGGGCTTGACAGCCAAGAGACCCAGTACTTC. Protein: CARGLDSQETQYF.